This T cell receptor beta chain was captured by sequencing in a study of T cells in Graves' hyperthyroidism and ophthalmopathy (dated by TCRdb to about 2019). Looking at the study overall: Peripheral blood was collected at initial diagnosis, before any treatment. A discovery cohort of roughly 100 patients, approximately 45 with Graves' ophthalmopathy and 55 to 65 with stable Graves' hyperthyroidism, was used to find distinguishing TCR V-J signatures. Prospective prediction of ophthalmopathy was tested in an independent validation cohort consisting of some 19 hyperthyroidism patients and approximately 16 patients who later progressed to ophthalmopathy. The 75 to 100 discovery patients were divided at random into training and test sets in a 7:3 ratio. The study also compared thyroid tissue and blood T-cell repertoires from more than 5 Graves' hyperthyroidism patients. Once sampling was done, hyperthyroidism patients were given methimazole at a starting dose of 30 mg daily, whereas ophthalmopathy patients were given high-dose intravenous methylprednisolone. The paper describes TCR Vbeta CDR3 sequencing of around 140 peripheral blood samples, made up of approximately 40 ophthalmopathy patients, around 78 hyperthyroidism patients and 17 progressor patients.

Amplification of TCR beta CDR3 regions was carried out from RNA transcripts. A first-round RT-PCR of the TCR CDR3 used the HTBI primer set with the Qiagen OneStep RT-PCR kit. Libraries were constructed in a second round of multiplex PCR, after which size selection and purification were performed. Libraries were sequenced paired-end with 100 bp reads on an Illumina HiSeq2000. In the authors' own workflow: SOAPnuke was used to process the raw data, with reads discarded if the reads contained adapters or uncalled bases, had a mean Phred below 15, or lacked an exact constant-primer or identifier match. COPE v1.2.5 was used to merge high-quality paired reads, and clonotypes were defined as unique nucleotide sequences. Clonotypes were aligned to IMGT TRBV, TRBD and TRBJ reference segments using MiTCR v1.1. The analysis included only V-J combinations with a frequency above 0.0001, which together covered roughly 99% of the repertoires. A TCS score was defined as the ratio of F50 (clonal expansion) to E x V (chaos), with BLOSUM62-based TCRdist applied between CDR3 peptides within each V-J. Welch's t-statistics and random forest reduced 500 to 650 V-J features to about 12, which were used in a naive Bayes classifier (R e1071). The public reads were reanalyzed by TCRdb: fastp trimming at Q25, MiXCR alignment, in-frame beta chains only. Rows are combined by CDR3 protein, so each entry shows the most common genes and DNA. TCRdb's processing, not the authors' own work, is the source of the V and J calls. For this sample the table gives a few hundred thousand distinct CDR3 sequences, of which about 14% were detected only once. The leading ten clones occupy about 19% of the sample.

Results the study describes overall, beyond this receptor: Most expanded thyroid clonotypes (frequency above 0.001) were also detected in blood, a finding suggesting that blood repertoires may reflect thyroid immune responses. During validation, the model predicted progression to ophthalmopathy a median of about 6.3 months ahead of onset, with roughly 65% sensitivity and 72% to 80% specificity. A 13 V-J signature model separated ophthalmopathy from stable hyperthyroidism, with around 88% sensitivity and roughly 82% specificity in cross-validation and 80%/75% in testing. Sample size was not statistically predetermined, and investigators were not blinded to group allocation.

Ophthalmopathy patients had moderately to severely active disease, Clinical Activity Score of at least 3, NOSPECS grade of at least 4, and duration under 3 months. Exclusion was applied to patients with uncontrolled infections, other autoimmune diseases, pregnancy or lactation. Clinical symptoms, serum thyroxine and TRAb, thyroid ultrasound, and orbital computed tomography formed the basis for the diagnoses. PBMCs were separated from approximately 10 ml of fresh peripheral blood using Ficoll-Paque density gradient centrifugation. Total RNA was extracted using Trizol reagent, and RNA quality was assessed on an Agilent 2100 Bioanalyzer. According to the germline V gene, CDR1 reads MNHNS and CDR2 reads SASEGT. The CDR3, cysteine through phenylalanine, is 15 amino acids long. This entry keeps only the CDR3 DNA: 45 bases, framed from base 1. V and J are truncated by 6 bases and 4 bases respectively, leaving an intervening sequence of 18 bases.

This clonotype was seen ten or more times. Its cognate antigen has yet to be identified. There are no base qualities to consult, and no much larger clone falls within one base. This sequence was found in a woman aged 25 to 39 with Graves' ophthalmopathy. The V and J genes are TRBV6-1 and TRBJ2-5, with the D gene possibly TRBD1 or TRBD2, each one fitting 5 bases. Material: blood. The base sequence is TGTGCCAGCAGCCGAGGGGTCAGTCAATTAGAGACCCAGTACTTC. This yields the protein CASSRGVSQLETQYF.